A single sample is the source of the 7 T cell receptor beta chains below, sequenced in a study of control samples from healthy donors and cancer patients. The assay was immunoSEQ multiplex PCR, and TCRdb's table has in-frame clones only and misses some. The sample records some 150,000 clones, 96% being singletons. Sequencing was performed on blood. The receptors shown here come from a woman in her twenties or thirties in good health.

As for this clone: At one boundary the junction diverges from the germline segment, which might be a read error. The J gene is TRBJ2-5, the V gene TRBV2; maybe TRBD1 (6 bases). The CDR3 length is 14 residues. Per germline, CDR1 SNHLY and CDR2 FYNNEI. CDR3 sequence reads: CASRFQGYHETQYF. The CDR3 region has the DNA TGTGCCAGCAGGTTTCAGGGGTACCATGAGACCCAGTACTTC.

The V call is TRBV28, the J call TRBJ1-1; D is unresolved. V lost 2 bases and J 4 bases, leaving 11 bases between the germline ends. This CDR3 is built from 14 residues. The germline gives CDR1 MDHEN, CDR2 SYDVKM. CDR3 sequence reads: CASSLTGFGTEAFF. CDR3 coding DNA: TGTGCCAGCAGTTTAACCGGGTTTGGCACTGAAGCTTTCTTT.

The chain uses TRBV20-1 and TRBJ2-7, with 14 bases matching TRBD2. V trimming: 3 bases; J trimming: 3 bases; junction bases outside the gene matches: 4. The CDR3 covers 15 residues. The germline V gene encodes CDR1 DFQATT and CDR2 SNEGSKA (reference sequence). The DNA for the CDR3 is TGCAGTGCTAGTATTGGGACTAGCGGGAGCTACGAGCAGTACTTC. Translating it yields CSASIGTSGSYEQYF.

This chain joins TRBV7-9 and TRBJ1-1; TRBD1 is a possible D gene (5 bases). The CDR3 covers 14 residues. V lost 3 bases and J lost 0, with 8 bases in between. Germline assignment: CDR1 SEHNR and CDR2 FQNEAQ (reference sequence). The CDR3 nucleotides are TGTGCCAGCAGCTTCCTGGGGCTGAACACTGAAGCTTTCTTT. Translating gives CASSFLGLNTEAFF.

CDR3 residues: CASRDRGDTGELFF. The CDR3 DNA reads as TGTGCCAGCAGGGACAGGGGAGACACCGGGGAGCTGTTTTTT. The chain couples TRBV6-5 to TRBJ2-2; 9 bases align to TRBD1. V gave up 6 bases and J gave up 3 bases; unmatched junction bases: 2. Looked up from germline, CDR1 is MNHEY and CDR2 is SVGAGI. The CDR3 loop spans 14 amino acids.

J is TRBJ1-2 and V is TRBV19; no definite D call. The CDR3 covers 13 residues. The V gene lost 7 bases and the J gene lost 0 bases, with 9 bases spanning the gap. From germline, CDR1 is LNHDA and CDR2 SQIVND (reference sequence). The CDR3, as DNA: TGTGCCAGTACCCTCGGGACTAACTATGGCTACACCTTC. Translation: CASTLGTNYGYTF.

This clone appeared a single time. The DNA of the CDR3 is TGCGCCAGCAGCCGAACAGGAACTGGAAACACCATATATTTT. Protein: CASSRTGTGNTIYF. V and J are TRBV5-1 and TRBJ1-3, with a tentative D call TRBD1 (5 bases). The germline V and J ends were trimmed by 4 bases and 2 bases, with 10 bases remaining between them. The germline CDR1 and CDR2 sequences are SGHRS and YFSETQ. The CDR3 is 14 amino acids.